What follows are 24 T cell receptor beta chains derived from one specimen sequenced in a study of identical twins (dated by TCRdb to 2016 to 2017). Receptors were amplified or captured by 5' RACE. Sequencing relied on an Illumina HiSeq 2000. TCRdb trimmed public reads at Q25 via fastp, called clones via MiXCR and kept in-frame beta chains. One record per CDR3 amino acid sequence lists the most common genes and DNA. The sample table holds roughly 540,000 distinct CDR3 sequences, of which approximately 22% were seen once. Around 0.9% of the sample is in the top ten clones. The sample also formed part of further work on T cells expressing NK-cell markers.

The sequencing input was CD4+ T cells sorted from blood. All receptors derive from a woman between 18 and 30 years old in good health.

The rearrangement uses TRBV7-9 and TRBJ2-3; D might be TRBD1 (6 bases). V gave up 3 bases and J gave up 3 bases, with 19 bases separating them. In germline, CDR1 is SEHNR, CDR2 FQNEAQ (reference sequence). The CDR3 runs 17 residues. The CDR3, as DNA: TGTGCCAGCAGCTTCAGAGAGAAACAGGGATTGACAGATACGCAGTATTTT. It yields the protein CASSFREKQGLTDTQYF.

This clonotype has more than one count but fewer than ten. CDR3 nucleotide sequence: TGCGCCAGCAGCTTGGAGGGGGCCCAAGAGACCCAGTACTTC. Protein product: CASSLEGAQETQYF. The chain recombines TRBV5-1 with TRBJ2-5; 7 bases fit TRBD1. The V gene end was trimmed by 0 bases and the J gene end by 1 base; junction bases not matched to a gene: 0. The CDR3 is 14 residues long. Germline CDR1 SGHRS, CDR2 YFSETQ.

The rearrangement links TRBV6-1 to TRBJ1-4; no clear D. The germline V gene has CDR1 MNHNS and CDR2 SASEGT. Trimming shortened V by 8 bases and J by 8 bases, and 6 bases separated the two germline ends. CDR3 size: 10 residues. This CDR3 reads CASREEKLFF. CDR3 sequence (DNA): TGTGCCAGCCGGGAGGAAAAACTGTTTTTT.

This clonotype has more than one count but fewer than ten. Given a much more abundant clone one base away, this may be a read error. CDR3 residues: CSARELAGGGTQYF. The CDR3, as DNA: TGCAGTGCTAGAGAGTTAGCGGGAGGTGGTACGCAGTATTTT. This chain links TRBV20-1 with TRBJ2-3; 10 bases map to TRBD2. The CDR3 has 14 residues. V dropped 0 bases and J dropped 8; count of bases not matched to a gene: 5. Per the germline V gene, CDR1 is DFQATT and CDR2 is SNEGSKA (reference sequence).

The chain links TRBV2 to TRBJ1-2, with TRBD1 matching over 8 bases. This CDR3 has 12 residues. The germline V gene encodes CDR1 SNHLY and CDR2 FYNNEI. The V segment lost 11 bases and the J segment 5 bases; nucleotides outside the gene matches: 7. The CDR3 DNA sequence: TGTGCCGCACAGGGGGATACGTATGGCTACACCTTC. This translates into CAAQGDTYGYTF.

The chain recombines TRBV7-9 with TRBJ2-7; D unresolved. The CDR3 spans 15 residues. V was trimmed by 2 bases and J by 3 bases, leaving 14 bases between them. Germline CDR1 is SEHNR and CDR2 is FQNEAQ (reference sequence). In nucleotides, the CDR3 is TGTGCCAGCAGCTTATCGATCGCTGGTATCTACGAGCAGTACTTC. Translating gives CASSLSIAGIYEQYF.

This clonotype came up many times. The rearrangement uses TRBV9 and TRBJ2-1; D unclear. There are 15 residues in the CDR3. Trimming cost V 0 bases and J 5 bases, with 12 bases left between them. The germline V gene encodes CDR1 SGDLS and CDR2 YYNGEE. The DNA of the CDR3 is TGTGCCAGCAGCGTAGGGCATGTATTAAACAATGAGCAGTTCTTC. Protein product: CASSVGHVLNNEQFF.

CDR3 sequence (DNA): TGTGCCAGCAGCTTAGAAGGTGGAAATGAGCAGTTCTTC. Translating gives CASSLEGGNEQFF. The rearrangement joins TRBV7-9 to TRBJ2-1; D ambiguous. Germline V gene sequence: CDR1 SEHNR, CDR2 FQNEAQ (reference sequence). Trimming took off 1 base at V and 7 bases at J, with 8 bases between the two ends. The CDR3 is 13 residues long.

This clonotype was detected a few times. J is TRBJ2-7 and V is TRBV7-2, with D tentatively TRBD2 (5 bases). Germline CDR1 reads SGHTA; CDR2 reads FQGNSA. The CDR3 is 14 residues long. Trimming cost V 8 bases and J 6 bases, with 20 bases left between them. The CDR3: CASGSRREGREQYF. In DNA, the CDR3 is TGTGCCAGCGGTTCTAGGCGCGAGGGTCGCGAGCAGTACTTC.

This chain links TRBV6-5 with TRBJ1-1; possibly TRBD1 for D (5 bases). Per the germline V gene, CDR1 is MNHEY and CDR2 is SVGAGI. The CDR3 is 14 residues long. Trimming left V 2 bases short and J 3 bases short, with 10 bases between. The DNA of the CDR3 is TGTGCCAGCAGTTACGGTGGAGGGGACACTGAAGCTTTCTTT. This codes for CASSYGGGDTEAFF.

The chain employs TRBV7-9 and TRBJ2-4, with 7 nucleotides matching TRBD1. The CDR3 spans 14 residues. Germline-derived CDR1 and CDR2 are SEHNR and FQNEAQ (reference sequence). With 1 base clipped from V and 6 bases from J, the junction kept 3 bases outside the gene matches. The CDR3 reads CASSLETGTNIQYF. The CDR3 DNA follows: TGTGCCAGCAGCTTAGAGACAGGGACAAACATTCAGTACTTC.

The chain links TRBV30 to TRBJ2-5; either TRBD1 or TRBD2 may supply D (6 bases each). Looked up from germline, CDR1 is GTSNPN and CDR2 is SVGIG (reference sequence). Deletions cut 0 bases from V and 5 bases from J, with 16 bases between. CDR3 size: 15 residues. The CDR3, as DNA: TGTGCCTGGAGTGTACTCCTTGGAGGGGGGGAGACCCAGTACTTC. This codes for CAWSVLLGGGETQYF.

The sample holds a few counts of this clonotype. The CDR3 sequence: CASSLVGGVMPPDTQYF. In DNA form, the CDR3 reads TGTGCCAGCAGCTTAGTTGGGGGGGTTATGCCCCCCGATACGCAGTATTTT. J is TRBJ2-3 and V is TRBV7-8; 7 positions agree with TRBD2. Germline V CDR1 and CDR2: SGHVS, FQNEAQ. The CDR3 is 17 residues long. V shed 1 base, J shed 6 bases, and the junction held 13 bases outside the gene matches.

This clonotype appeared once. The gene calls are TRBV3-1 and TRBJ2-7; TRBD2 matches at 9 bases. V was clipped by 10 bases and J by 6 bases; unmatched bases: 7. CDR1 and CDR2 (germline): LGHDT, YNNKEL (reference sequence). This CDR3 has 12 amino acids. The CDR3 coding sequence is TGTGCCATCGGGACTAGCAGGGGCGAGCAGTACTTC. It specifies CAIGTSRGEQYF.

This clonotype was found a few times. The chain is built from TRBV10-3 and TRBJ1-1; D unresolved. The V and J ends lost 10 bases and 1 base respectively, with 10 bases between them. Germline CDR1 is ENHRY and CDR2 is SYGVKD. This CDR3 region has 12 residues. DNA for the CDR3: TGTGCCACCACGCACAGGAACACTGAAGCTTTCTTT. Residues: CATTHRNTEAFF.

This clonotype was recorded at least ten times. CDR3 sequence: CASSQVYNEQFF. CDR3 DNA sequence: TGTGCCAGCAGCCAAGTCTACAATGAGCAGTTCTTC. This chain links TRBV3-1 with TRBJ2-1; D call uncertain. This CDR3 has 12 residues. V lost 1 base and J lost 3, with 1 base in between. Germline lookup yields CDR1 LGHDT and CDR2 YNNKEL (reference sequence).

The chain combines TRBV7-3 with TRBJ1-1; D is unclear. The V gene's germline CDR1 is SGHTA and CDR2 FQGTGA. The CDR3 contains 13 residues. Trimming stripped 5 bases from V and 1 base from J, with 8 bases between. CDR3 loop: CASSALENTEAFF. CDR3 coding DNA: TGTGCCAGCAGCGCCCTTGAGAACACTGAAGCTTTCTTT.

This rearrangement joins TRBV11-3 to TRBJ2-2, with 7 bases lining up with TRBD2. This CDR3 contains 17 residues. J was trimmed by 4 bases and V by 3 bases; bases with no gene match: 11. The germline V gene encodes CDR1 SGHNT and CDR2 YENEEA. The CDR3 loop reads CASSFWKGLSATGELFF. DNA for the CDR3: TGTGCCAGCAGCTTTTGGAAGGGACTAAGTGCCACCGGGGAGCTGTTTTTT.

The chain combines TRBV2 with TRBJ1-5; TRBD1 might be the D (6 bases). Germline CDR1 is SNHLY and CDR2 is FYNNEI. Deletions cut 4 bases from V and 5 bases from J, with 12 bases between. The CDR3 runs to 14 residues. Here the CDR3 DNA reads TGTGCCAGCAGTGGGACAGACTATTATCAGCCCCAGCATTTT. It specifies CASSGTDYYQPQHF.

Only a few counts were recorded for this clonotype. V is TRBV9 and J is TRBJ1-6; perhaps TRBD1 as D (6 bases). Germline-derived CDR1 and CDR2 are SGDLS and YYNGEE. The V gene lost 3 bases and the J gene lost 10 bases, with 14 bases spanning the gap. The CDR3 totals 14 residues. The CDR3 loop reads CASSGAKGGSPLHF. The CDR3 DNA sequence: TGTGCCAGCAGCGGGGCCAAGGGGGGGTCACCCCTCCACTTT.

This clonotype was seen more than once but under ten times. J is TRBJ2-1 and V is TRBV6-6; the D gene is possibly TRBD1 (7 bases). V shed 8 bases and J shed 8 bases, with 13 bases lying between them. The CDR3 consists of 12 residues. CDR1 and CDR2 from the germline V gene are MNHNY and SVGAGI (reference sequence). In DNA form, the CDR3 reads TGTGCCAGCGGGGCAGGGGGGCATGAGCAGTTCTTC. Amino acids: CASGAGGHEQFF.

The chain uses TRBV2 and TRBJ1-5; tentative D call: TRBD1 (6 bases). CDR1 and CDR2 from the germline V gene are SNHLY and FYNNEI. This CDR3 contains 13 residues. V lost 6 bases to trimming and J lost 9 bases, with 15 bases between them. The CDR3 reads CASREQGLGPQHF. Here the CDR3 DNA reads TGTGCCAGCAGAGAGCAGGGGCTGGGGCCCCAGCATTTT. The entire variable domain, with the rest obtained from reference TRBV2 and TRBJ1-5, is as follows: EPEVTQTPSHQVTQMGQEVILRCVPISNHLYFYWYRQILGQKVEFLVSFYNNEISEKSEIFDDQFSVERPDGSNFTLKIRSTKLEDSAMYFCASREQGLGPQHFGDGTRLSIL.

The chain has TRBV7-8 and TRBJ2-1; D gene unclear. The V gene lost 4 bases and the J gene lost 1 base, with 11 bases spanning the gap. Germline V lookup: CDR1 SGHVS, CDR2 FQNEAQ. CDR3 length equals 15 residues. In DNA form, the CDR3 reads TGTGCCAGCAGCTCTAAAAGAAGGTCCTACAATGAGCAGTTCTTC. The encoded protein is CASSSKRRSYNEQFF.

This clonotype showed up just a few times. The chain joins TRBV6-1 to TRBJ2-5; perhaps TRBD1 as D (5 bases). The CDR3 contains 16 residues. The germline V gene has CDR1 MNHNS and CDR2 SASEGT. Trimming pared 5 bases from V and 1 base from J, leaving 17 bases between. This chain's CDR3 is CASSPEWGRPQETQYF. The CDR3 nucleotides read TGTGCCAGCAGTCCGGAATGGGGCCGCCCCCAAGAGACCCAGTACTTC.